The source of this T cell receptor (beta chain) is a study of blood T cells in healthy people across ages (dated by TCRdb to about 2015). About the study as a whole: In model experiments, template switching captured about one uniquely barcoded TCR beta cDNA molecule for every two T cells. Four age groups were formed from the donors: young (average approximately 15 years), middle-aged (approximately 40), aged (more than 55) and long-lived (approximately 80). Using the same blood draw, the study looked at two additional independent replicas of 1 million unique cDNA reads for two donors, one aged 18 to 30 and the other aged 80 or older. Donors of different ages were randomly distributed across sequencing lanes to avoid experimental bias. Age-related changes in TCR beta repertoire diversity were measured in the study by deep sequencing normalized with unique cDNA molecular identifiers.

V is shortened by 6 bases, J by 4 bases, and the region joining them spans 13 bases. The CDR3, from cysteine to phenylalanine, totals 13 residues. Only the CDR3 region is kept as DNA, spanning 39 bases read in frame from base 1. CDR1 DFQATT and CDR2 SNEGSKA were looked up in the germline V gene (reference sequence). The 39 donors, aged about 6 to 95 years, were systemically healthy Caucasian individuals from Russia. Around 10 milliliters of peripheral blood were drawn from each donor into EDTA-treated Vacutainer tubes. Ficoll-Paque density-gradient centrifugation was used to isolate PBMCs, with at least 6.5 million per sample. Trizol reagent was used to extract total RNA from PBMCs, with at least 6 micrograms per sample. For every donor, flow cytometry on a PBMC aliquot measured the percentage of naive CD45RAhigh/CD27high T cells. Paper-wide results and their limitations: Compared with the aged group, more naive CD4+ T cells, fewer expanded clones and increased TCR diversity were shown by the long-lived group, suggesting age selection. As age increased, observed TCR beta diversity per million T cells dropped in a roughly linear way, and a significant reduction was already evident by age about 40. The CMV infection status of donors was not known, potentially confounding age-related changes in expanded clonotypes. Bulk unsorted PBMC profiling prevented conclusive comparison of naive and antigen-experienced compartments. Estimates of total diversity based on one million sequenced T cells were regarded as lower bounds and as underestimates. The percentage of naive T cells measured by flow cytometry correlated strongly with observed TCR beta diversity.

Points on this clonotype: What antigen it recognizes has not been identified. Base qualities are not recorded, but no much larger clone differs from it by a single base.

Library creation used 5' RACE. The run used an Illumina HiSeq 2500. A second PCR of about 6 to 11 cycles was run with a J-beta primer mix and a sample-barcoded 5' primer. A unique molecular identifier was introduced onto each TCR beta cDNA molecule by a template-switch 5' adaptor carrying 12 random nucleotides. Each sample yielded at least 3 million CDR3-containing paired-end reads. The Mint cDNA synthesis kit, primed by a TRBC-specific oligonucleotide, was used to synthesize first-strand cDNA from all RNA. Following uracil-DNA glycosylase treatment, a first 18-cycle PCR with universal primers M1SS and BC2_uni_R was performed on all cDNA. In the source study's methods: For normalization, 1 million high-quality reads were randomly selected from each sample, with every read carrying a distinct molecular identifier. Reads with shared molecular identifiers were discarded instead of being binned into consensus sequences. MiTCR, with a Q25 quality threshold and the strictest error-elimination algorithm, was used for CDR3 identification, clonotype clustering and error correction. A nonparametric unseen species model with Euler transformation was used to estimate lower-bound total TCR beta diversity. Through fastp at Q25 and MiXCR, TCRdb rebuilt clones from the public reads, retaining in-frame beta chains. Every entry covers one CDR3 protein and lists the most common genes and DNA from its rows. It is TCRdb's table, rather than the study itself, that gives the V and J calls and clone size. Counted in this sample were about 780,000 distinct CDR3 sequences; 46% of them appeared once. 15% to 20% of the sample is held by the ten biggest clonotypes.

The sequence was collected from a man older than 75 in good health. The material sequenced was blood. The rearrangement joined TRBV20-1 to TRBJ2-1; the D gene is perhaps TRBD2, from 5 matching bases. The nucleotides are TGCAGTGCCGATAACGGGGAGTACAATGAGCAGTTCTTC. Translated, this gives CSADNGEYNEQFF.